The next 24 T cell receptor beta chains were all read from a single sample in a study of blood T cell repertoires in COVID-19. Measured with immunoSEQ multiplex PCR; TCRdb has only the in-frame clones, and not every one. This sample has over 100,000 clones, with about 79% found just once. Input material: peripheral blood. The receptors were sampled from a woman over 75 with active or convalescent COVID-19.

This clone was picked up a small number of times. The rearrangement uses TRBV5-1 and TRBJ2-7, with D possibly matching TRBD1 (6 bases). The CDR3 is 14 residues long. V was cut by 1 base and J by 4 bases, with 12 bases left in between. The germline V gene has CDR1 SGHRS and CDR2 YFSETQ. The CDR3 DNA sequence: TGCGCCAGCAGCTTGTCACAGGGAAGGTACGAGCAGTACTTC. Amino acids: CASSLSQGRYEQYF.

The rearrangement uses TRBV9 and TRBJ2-6, with D maybe TRBD1 (6 bases). CDR1 and CDR2 from the germline V gene are SGDLS and YYNGEE. The CDR3 loop spans 17 amino acids. V lost 2 bases and J 0 bases, leaving 12 bases between the germline ends. The CDR3 region has the DNA TGTGCCAGCAGCGTCCATCAGGGGCCCTCTGGGGCCAACGTCCTGACTTTC. Translating gives CASSVHQGPSGANVLTF.

This clone was counted between two and nine times. The J gene is TRBJ1-5, the V gene TRBV10-3, with 8 bases aligning to TRBD1. J was trimmed by 1 base and V by 5 bases; bases with no gene match: 4. The CDR3 extends over 15 amino acids. The germline gives CDR1 ENHRY, CDR2 SYGVKD. The CDR3 region is CAISTGQGSNQPQHF. The CDR3 bases are TGTGCCATCAGTACCGGACAGGGAAGCAATCAGCCCCAGCATTTT.

CDR3 coding DNA: TGTGCCAGCAGCCAGCGGGAGAGCTCCTACAATGAGCAGTTCTTC. It specifies CASSQRESSYNEQFF. The rearrangement joins TRBV6-5 to TRBJ2-1; 8 bases fit TRBD2. The CDR3 covers 15 residues. V shed 6 bases, J shed 0 bases, and the junction held 4 bases outside the gene matches. Germline V gene data show CDR1 as MNHEY and CDR2 as SVGAGI.

This sequence joins TRBV28 and TRBJ2-1; 7 bases are shared with TRBD2. The CDR3 loop spans 15 amino acids. Trimming at V came to 4 bases and at J to 4 bases, leaving 7 bases not matched to a gene. Germline V gene lookup returns CDR1 MDHEN and CDR2 SYDVKM. For the CDR3, the DNA is TGTGCCAGCAGTTCCTCCGGCGGGGGTTACAATGAGCAGTTCTTC. It encodes CASSSSGGGYNEQFF.

The V call is TRBV27, the J call TRBJ2-3; 8 bases align to TRBD1. The ends lost 5 bases at V and 4 bases at J; junction bases unmatched: 5. The CDR3 extends over 14 amino acids. In germline, CDR1 is MNHEY, CDR2 SMNVEV (reference sequence). In DNA form, the CDR3 reads TGTGCCAGCAGTCTCCCAGGGGGCGCAGATACGCAGTATTTT. Translation: CASSLPGGADTQYF.

The chain employs TRBV28 and TRBJ2-7; 9 bases align to TRBD2. CDR3 length: 14 amino acids. CDR1 and CDR2 from the germline V gene are MDHEN and SYDVKM. V lost 8 bases to trimming and J lost 7 bases; unmatched junction nucleotides: 12. This CDR3 is CASLWGGRANEQYF. The DNA for the CDR3 is TGTGCCAGCCTGTGGGGCGGGAGGGCGAATGAGCAGTACTTC. The complete variable domain, with remaining parts taken from reference TRBV28 and TRBJ2-7, reads DVKVTQSSRYLVKRTGEKVFLECVQDMDHENMFWYRQDPGLGLRLIYFSYDVKMKEKGDIPEGYSVSREKKERFSLILESASTNQTSMYLCASLWGGRANEQYFGPGTRLTVT.

This clone was observed a single time. J is TRBJ2-3 and V is TRBV5-1, with TRBD2 matching 15 bases. This CDR3 spans 17 amino acids. Germline CDR1 reads SGHRS; CDR2 reads YFSETQ. V shed 4 bases, J shed 2 bases, and the junction held 5 bases outside the gene matches. CDR3 amino acids: CASSTGLAGGLTDTQYF. For the CDR3, the DNA is TGCGCCAGCAGCACGGGACTAGCGGGAGGTCTCACAGATACGCAGTATTTT.

The chain carries TRBV6-5 and TRBJ2-3, with 11 positions matching TRBD2. The J segment lost 2 bases and the V segment lost 0 bases, leaving 1 base of the junction unmatched. The CDR3 is 16 amino acids. Looked up from germline, CDR1 is MNHEY and CDR2 is SVGAGI. The CDR3 here is CASSYSGLADTDTQYF. The CDR3 DNA reads TGTGCCAGCAGTTACTCGGGACTAGCGGACACAGATACGCAGTATTTT.

The chain links TRBV28 to TRBJ2-4, with no clear D. The CDR3 length is 11 residues. The V end lost 6 bases, the J end lost 10 bases, and 10 bases lay between the germline ends. Germline V gene sequence: CDR1 MDHEN, CDR2 SYDVKM. The CDR3 sequence is CASSDTAIQYF. The CDR3 DNA follows: TGTGCCAGCAGCGATACAGCTATTCAGTACTTC. Together with reference TRBV28 and TRBJ2-4, the CDR3 gives the full variable domain: DVKVTQSSRYLVKRTGEKVFLECVQDMDHENMFWYRQDPGLGLRLIYFSYDVKMKEKGDIPEGYSVSREKKERFSLILESASTNQTSMYLCASSDTAIQYFGAGTRLSVL.

The CDR3: CASRPAAGNTGELFF. CDR3 in DNA: TGTGCCAGCAGGCCCGCAGCGGGAAACACCGGGGAGCTGTTTTTT. The V call is TRBV7-2, the J call TRBJ2-2; 7 nucleotides align to TRBD2. V was clipped by 6 bases and J by 2 bases; unmatched bases: 6. CDR3 length equals 15 residues. Germline V lookup: CDR1 SGHTA, CDR2 FQGNSA.

This chain links TRBV10-3 with TRBJ2-7; 9 positions match TRBD2. The CDR3 sequence is 15 residues long. In germline, CDR1 is ENHRY, CDR2 SYGVKD. V shed 7 bases and J 0 bases; nucleotides not matched to a gene: 7. This CDR3 reads CAITKGLATSYEQYF. Here the CDR3 DNA reads TGTGCCATCACTAAAGGACTAGCGACCTCCTACGAGCAGTACTTC.

This clone was seen more than once but under ten times. V and J are TRBV3-1 (or the pseudogene TRBV3-2) and TRBJ2-3; 10 bases match TRBD2. Germline values: CDR1 LGHDT, CDR2 YNNKEL (reference sequence). After removal of 2 bases from V and 5 bases from J, the junction contained 1 base not matched to a gene. This CDR3 contains 14 residues. CDR3 protein: CASSQIAGGDTQYF. The CDR3 DNA sequence: TGTGCCAGCAGCCAAATAGCGGGAGGAGATACGCAGTATTTT.

The V and J genes are TRBV30 and TRBJ2-2; no clear D gene. Germline V gene lookup returns CDR1 GTSNPN and CDR2 SVGIG (reference sequence). Trimming removed 0 bases from V and 0 bases from J, with 5 bases in between. The CDR3 consists of 14 residues. The DNA for the CDR3 is TGTGCCTGGAGTGTACTGGCGAACACCGGGGAGCTGTTTTTT. This encodes CAWSVLANTGELFF. The full variable domain, in which reference TRBV30 and TRBJ2-2 provide the parts outside the CDR3, is SQTIHQWPATLVQPVGSPLSLECTVEGTSNPNLYWYRQAAGRGLQLLFYSVGIGQISSEVPQNLSASRPQDRQFILSSKKLLLSDSGFYLCAWSVLANTGELFFGEGSRLTVL.

This chain joins TRBV7-9 and TRBJ2-1, with D unclear. Per the germline V gene, CDR1 is SEHNR and CDR2 is FQNEAQ (reference sequence). V was trimmed by 6 bases and J by 6 bases, leaving 6 bases between them. The CDR3 has 11 residues. The DNA of the CDR3 is TGTGCCAGCAGTGTCAGCAATGAGCAGTTCTTC. Translated: CASSVSNEQFF.

The chain employs TRBV21-1 and TRBJ2-3; the D call of TRBD2 is as the table states it, not checked on the DNA. TRBV21-1 is marked as a pseudogene. The CDR3 has 17 residues. The CDR3 is CASSKTCGGKSTDTQYF. CDR3 nucleotide sequence: TGTGCCAGCAGCAAAACCTGTGGCGGGAAAAGCACAGATACGCAGTATTTT.

This clone is a singleton in its sample. This chain joins TRBV14 and TRBJ1-3; D ambiguous. There are 14 residues in the CDR3. Germline V gene lookup returns CDR1 SGHDN and CDR2 FVKESK. V lost 3 bases and J lost 1, with 7 bases in between. The CDR3 coding sequence is TGTGCCAGCAGCCATGACATTTCTGGAAACACCATATATTTT. It codes for CASSHDISGNTIYF.

V and J are TRBV11-3 and TRBJ2-6; TRBD1 matches 8 bases. J lost 0 bases, V lost 5 bases, and 6 bases had no gene match. The length of the CDR3 is 17 residues. In germline, CDR1 is SGHNT, CDR2 YENEEA. The CDR3 DNA is TGTGCCAGCAGCCCGGGGACAGGCAGCTCTGGGGCCAACGTCCTGACTTTC. Encoded protein: CASSPGTGSSGANVLTF.

The J gene is TRBJ1-4, the V gene TRBV28; D perhaps matches TRBD1 (5 bases). CDR3 size: 13 residues. V lost 8 bases, J lost 4 bases, and 11 bases lay in between. CDR1 and CDR2 from the germline V gene are MDHEN and SYDVKM. The CDR3 region is CASAQGGNEKLFF. CDR3 nucleotide sequence: TGTGCCAGCGCCCAGGGAGGTAATGAAAAACTGTTTTTT.

This chain connects TRBV25-1 to TRBJ2-5; 9 bases agree with TRBD2. The CDR3 covers 14 residues. V gave up 2 bases and J gave up 9 bases; unmatched junction bases: 7. Looked up from germline, CDR1 is MGHDK and CDR2 is SYGVNS. CDR3 nucleotides: TGTGCCAGCAGTGAAGCGGGAGGGTCAGCGGCCCAGTACTTC. As protein: CASSEAGGSAAQYF.

This chain uses TRBV19 with TRBJ1-5; 10 bases are a match to TRBD1. Germline V lookup: CDR1 LNHDA, CDR2 SQIVND (reference sequence). Trimming at V came to 4 bases and at J to 6 bases, leaving 3 bases not matched to a gene. CDR3 length equals 14 residues. In nucleotides, the CDR3 is TGTGCCAGTAGTAAGGACAGGGGGTCTCAGCCCCAGCATTTT. It encodes CASSKDRGSQPQHF.

The chain couples TRBV5-4 to TRBJ1-1, with D perhaps TRBD1 (6 bases). V lost 1 base and J lost 0, with 7 bases in between. The CDR3 is made up of 14 amino acids. Germline values: CDR1 SGHNT, CDR2 YYREEE (reference sequence). DNA for the CDR3: TGTGCCAGCAGCTTGCGACAGGTGAACACTGAAGCTTTCTTT. Translation gives CASSLRQVNTEAFF.

The J gene is TRBJ1-2, the V gene TRBV28; no clear D gene. Germline values: CDR1 MDHEN, CDR2 SYDVKM. The CDR3 contains 13 residues. The ends were cut back, 3 bases at V and 1 base at J, with 6 bases in the middle. CDR3 residues: CASSLGSNYGYTF. The CDR3 coding sequence is TGTGCCAGCAGTTTGGGGAGTAACTATGGCTACACCTTC.

The J gene is TRBJ2-1, the V gene TRBV24-1, with 8 bases identical to TRBD1. The CDR3 has 16 amino acids. Losses at the gene ends were 4 bases for V and 6 bases for J; bases not matched to a gene: 10. From germline, CDR1 is KGHDR and CDR2 SFDVKD. The chain's CDR3 is CATSERGQGSGNEQFF. In nucleotides, the CDR3 is TGTGCCACCAGTGAGCGTGGACAGGGATCGGGCAATGAGCAGTTCTTC.